The entry that follows covers one TCR beta chain sequence. No antigen is known for it. This entry comes from a study of shared clonotypes between healthy human individuals. Study-wide context: Each donor's CD4 naive and CD4 memory cells filled three plates apiece, CD8 naive two, and CD8 memory one. Study-wide points: Richness estimates generally favored naive over memory subsets.

The naive CD8 fraction comprised CD45RO-negative cells positively selected for CCR7 and excluded terminally differentiated effector memory CD45RA+ cells. Deep was the level at which the assay was run. The authors' processing: ImmunoSEQ output lacked quality scores and full-length reads, limiting matched filtering. Data came from immunoSEQ multiplex PCR; TCRdb stores just in-frame clones and leaves some out. V and J calls and clone size are given by that table; D and trimming were obtained from the DNA. The data show fewer than 850,000 clones, approximately 96% seen once. The V gene's germline CDR1 is SGDLS and CDR2 YYNGEE. Trimming shortened V by 4 bases and J by 6 bases, and 17 bases separated the two germline ends. There are 14 residues in the CDR3.

Sequencing used naive CD8+ T cells sorted from blood. The TCR comes from a man aged 30-40 years in good health. The chain employs TRBV9 and TRBJ2-7; tentatively, D is TRBD2 (6 bases). For the CDR3, the DNA is TGTGCCAGCAGCCCAGACCGGGACTCCGTCGAGCAGTACTTC. This translates into CASSPDRDSVEQYF. The whole variable domain, remainder taken from reference TRBV9 and TRBJ2-7, is DSGVTQTPKHLITATGQRVTLRCSPRSGDLSVYWYQQSLDQGLQFLIQYYNGEERAKGNILERFSAQQFPDLHSELNLSSLELGDSALYFCASSPDRDSVEQYFGPGTRLTVT.